The TCR beta chain described here comes from a study of T cell responses to AZD1222 COVID-19 vaccine. The study's findings and limits: When two AZD1222 doses had been given, Spike-specific TCR breadth and depth rose. Vaccine-associated CD4 TCRs spanned spike, dominant at 160-218 and 743-854. Females outnumbered males among donors, who were mostly white British; clonal diversity was possibly underestimated. Seropositive status at baseline applied to only a handful of AZD1222 recipients.

In the case of this clone: The antigen is undetermined.

CDR1 SGHVS and CDR2 FNYEAQ come from the germline V gene. CDR3 length equals 17 residues. Trimming removed 5 bases from V and 4 bases from J; junction bases left unmatched: 16. Clones were sequenced by immunoSEQ multiplex PCR, and TCRdb holds only the in-frame ones, with some missing. The data contain tens of thousands of clones, roughly nine tenths of them singletons. The clonotype comes from an adult in good health. The sequences come from peripheral blood, collected on day 0 of AZD1222 vaccination. This rearrangement joins TRBV7-6 to TRBJ2-7, with 8 bases identical to TRBD2. CDR3 nucleotide sequence: TGTGCCAGCAGCCCCCCTGAGGAGAGCGGGAGAGGGTACGAGCAGTACTTC. This gives the protein CASSPPEESGRGYEQYF.